Shown below are 16 T cell receptor beta chains from a single sample sequenced in a study. Each CDR3 protein gets one entry after TCRdb re-called the 5' RACE reads with MiXCR. The table includes 8,500 to 14,000 distinct CDR3 sequences, more than 40% detected once. The source material was tumor-infiltrating naive CD4+ T cells sorted from the breast tumor. This sample's subset: naive CD4+ T cells, CD4+CD45RA+CD25-. These receptor sequences come from a female donor with breast cancer.

This chain joins TRBV7-2 and TRBJ2-2; the match to TRBD2 covers 11 bases. The CDR3 covers 15 residues. Germline lookup yields CDR1 SGHTA and CDR2 FQGNSA. V was clipped by 7 bases and J by 4 bases; unmatched bases: 5. CDR3 loop: CASTPTSGVTGELFF. DNA for the CDR3: TGTGCCAGCACCCCGACTAGCGGGGTCACCGGGGAGCTGTTTTTT.

The V gene is TRBV7-8, the J gene TRBJ1-3, with 8 bases aligning to TRBD1. CDR1 and CDR2 (germline): SGHVS, FQNEAQ. This CDR3 has 16 amino acids. Losses at the gene ends were 5 bases for V and 4 bases for J; bases not matched to a gene: 10. The CDR3 DNA follows: TGTGCCAGCAGCCCATCCCAGCGACAGGGGGGAAACACCATATATTTT. Translating it yields CASSPSQRQGGNTIYF.

This clonotype has a single count. J is TRBJ2-3 and V is TRBV5-5; weak D call: TRBD1 (5 bases). The ends were cut back, 0 bases at V and 14 bases at J, with 16 bases in the middle. This CDR3 contains 13 residues. CDR1 SGHKS and CDR2 YYEKEE come from the germline V gene (reference sequence). The CDR3 nucleotides read TGTGCCAGCAGCTTGGCCGACAGCCCACGTCTGTATTTT. Translating it yields CASSLADSPRLYF.

The chain combines TRBV6-2 or TRBV6-3 with TRBJ2-3; 14 nucleotides agree with TRBD2. The ends lost 5 bases at V and 6 bases at J; junction bases unmatched: 4. The CDR3 is 15 amino acids. The germline CDR1 and CDR2 sequences are MNHEY and SVGEGT. CDR3 loop: CASSPRLAGGDTQYF. In DNA, the CDR3 is TGTGCCAGCAGTCCGCGACTAGCGGGAGGGGATACGCAGTATTTT.

V usage is TRBV20-1 and J usage is TRBJ1-1; 7 bases match TRBD1. V lost 4 bases and J lost 1; bases outside the gene matches: 12. The CDR3 is 16 residues long. Germline V lookup: CDR1 DFQATT, CDR2 SNEGSKA (reference sequence). This chain's CDR3 is CSANNAGRTGNTEAFF. CDR3 DNA: TGCAGTGCTAACAACGCGGGTAGGACAGGGAACACTGAAGCTTTCTTT.

The chain has TRBV5-6 and TRBJ2-2, with D maybe TRBD1 (5 bases). Trimming took off 2 bases at V and 4 bases at J, with 9 bases between the two ends. Germline values: CDR1 SGHDT, CDR2 YYEEEE. This CDR3 is built from 14 residues. The CDR3 region is CASSFLQGTGELFF. The CDR3 region has the DNA TGTGCCAGCAGCTTTTTGCAGGGCACCGGGGAGCTGTTTTTT.

As for this clonotype: This clone may be a read error of a much larger clone one base away. The gene calls are TRBV12-3 or TRBV12-4 and TRBJ2-5; 7 bases align to TRBD1. The J segment lost 5 bases and the V segment lost 5 bases, leaving 11 bases of the junction unmatched. CDR3 size: 15 residues. This chain's CDR3 is CASSRDRASVETQYF. In DNA, the CDR3 is TGTGCCAGCAGTCGTGACAGGGCCTCCGTCGAGACCCAGTACTTC.

This clonotype came up a few times. V gene TRBV12-3 or TRBV12-4 combines with J gene TRBJ2-7, with 9 positions matching TRBD2. V lost 3 bases, J lost 9 bases, and 3 bases stayed unmatched. This CDR3 spans 12 amino acids. Here the CDR3 DNA reads TGTGCCAGCAGTTTCGGTAGCGGGAGGCAGTACGTC. Translating it yields CASSFGSGRQYV.

This clonotype showed up just a few times. V and J are TRBV20-1 and TRBJ1-2; D is unclear. The V and J ends lost 3 bases and 1 base respectively, with 9 bases between them. The CDR3 covers 13 residues. Germline V CDR1 and CDR2: DFQATT, SNEGSKA (reference sequence). CDR3 nucleotides: TGCAGTGCTAGCCCCGGTCTTAACTATGGCTACACCTTC. It codes for CSASPGLNYGYTF.

In its sample, this clonotype was seen a few times. The genes are TRBV7-3 and TRBJ2-1; 12 bases fit TRBD2. The CDR3 sequence is 16 residues long. The ends lost 1 base at V and 6 bases at J; junction bases unmatched: 4. Germline assignment: CDR1 SGHTA and CDR2 FQGTGA. In DNA form, the CDR3 reads TGTGCCAGCAGCTTAAGAGCTAGCGGGAGGGGCAATGAGCAGTTCTTC. As protein: CASSLRASGRGNEQFF. The entire variable domain, with the rest obtained from reference TRBV7-3 and TRBJ2-1, is as follows: GAGVSQTPSNKVTEKGKYVELRCDPISGHTALYWYRQSLGQGPEFLIYFQGTGAADDSGLPNDRFFAVRPEGSVSTLKIQRTERGDSAVYLCASSLRASGRGNEQFFGPGTRLTVL.

This clonotype was seen a few times. J is TRBJ2-3 and V is TRBV28, with D perhaps matching TRBD2 (5 bases). Per the germline V gene, CDR1 is MDHEN and CDR2 is SYDVKM. CDR3 length: 15 amino acids. V was cut by 3 bases and J by 4 bases, with 14 bases left in between. The CDR3 region is CASSFGGGSADTQYF. In DNA, the CDR3 is TGTGCCAGCAGTTTCGGCGGTGGGAGTGCAGATACGCAGTATTTT.

The chain employs TRBV3-1 and TRBJ2-2; tentatively, D is TRBD1 or TRBD2 (6 bases each). The ends were cut back, 1 base at V and 7 bases at J, with 16 bases in the middle. Looked up from germline, CDR1 is LGHDT and CDR2 is YNNKEL (reference sequence). This CDR3 has 16 residues. The CDR3 DNA follows: TGTGCCAGCAGCCAAGGTTGGGGGGCGCCCGGCGGGGAGCTGTTTTTT. This translates into CASSQGWGAPGGELFF.

The V call is TRBV20-1, the J call TRBJ2-4; D is uncertain. The length of the CDR3 is 13 residues. The germline CDR1 and CDR2 sequences are DFQATT and SNEGSKA (reference sequence). V dropped 4 bases and J dropped 0 bases, with 7 bases sitting between them. This CDR3 reads CSATDLAKNIQYF. In nucleotides, the CDR3 is TGCAGTGCTACAGATTTAGCCAAAAACATTCAGTACTTC.

Only a few counts were recorded for this clonotype. The chain has TRBV5-1 and TRBJ2-3; D uncertain. V lost 1 base to trimming and J lost 8 bases, with 5 bases between them. The CDR3 is 11 amino acids. CDR1 is SGHRS and CDR2 is YFSETQ in the germline V gene. This CDR3 is CASSLQATQYF. The CDR3 bases are TGCGCCAGCAGCTTGCAGGCTACGCAGTATTTT.

This clonotype appeared a single time. This chain connects TRBV6-5 to TRBJ2-7; 10 bases are a match to TRBD2. The CDR3 sequence is 13 residues long. V gave up 0 bases and J gave up 7 bases; unmatched junction bases: 0. Germline V lookup: CDR1 MNHEY, CDR2 SVGAGI. In DNA form, the CDR3 reads TGTGCCAGCAGTTACTCGGGACTAGCGGAGCAGTACTTC. Translating gives CASSYSGLAEQYF.

The rearrangement links TRBV30 to TRBJ1-2, with D uncertain. Trimming shortened V by 3 bases and J by 0 bases, and 8 bases separated the two germline ends. Germline CDR1 and CDR2: GTSNPN and SVGIG (reference sequence). This CDR3 is 13 amino acids long. CDR3: CAWRTPPNYGYTF. The CDR3 nucleotides are TGTGCCTGGAGGACACCTCCTAACTATGGCTACACCTTC.